This TCR beta chain emerged from a study of blood T cell repertoires in COVID-19. Across the study: The samples span acute and convalescent COVID-19 from the United States, Italy and Spain. T cells, B-cell-depleted T cells, or PBMCs provided the cDNA or gDNA that served as material.

Per the study methods: From reference gene primer amplification, estimates of nucleated cell counts were derived. Profiled with immunoSEQ multiplex PCR; TCRdb holds only in-frame clones, not every one. The DNA was the basis for D and trimming; V, J and clone size are from that table. Among roughly 38,000 clones listed, roughly 80% were seen once. The source is a man in his 60s in a cohort sampled during active COVID-19. Specimen: peripheral blood.

CDR3 sequence: CASSLNGQGSGANVLTF. CDR3 sequence (DNA): TGCGCCAGCAGCTTGAATGGACAGGGCTCTGGGGCCAACGTCCTGACTTTC. The rearrangement uses TRBV5-1 and TRBJ2-6; 8 bases are a match to TRBD1. The CDR3 extends over 17 amino acids. Germline assignment: CDR1 SGHRS and CDR2 YFSETQ. V was clipped by 1 base and J by 0 bases; unmatched bases: 3.